One sample yielded the 32 T cell receptor beta chains listed below, sequenced in a study of metastatic and nonmetastatic thyroid tumors. TCRdb called clones again from the PCR reads with MiXCR. The repertoire consists of 7,500 to 10,000 clones, with approximately 40% occurring once and the leading ten covering roughly 21%. Patients had received no treatment of any kind before thyroid surgery. Source material: tumor tissue. The origin of the receptors is a female donor with papillary thyroid cancer or a benign thyroid nodule (not recorded which). Some clones in this sample may be carry-over from other donors' samples.

This clone is labeled medium-sized (0.01 to 0.1%). This sequence joins TRBV19 and TRBJ1-5, with a possible D match to TRBD1 (5 bases). The germline V gene encodes CDR1 LNHDA and CDR2 SQIVND (reference sequence). The CDR3 runs 14 residues. V lost 10 bases and J 6 bases, leaving 19 bases between the germline ends. This chain's CDR3 is CATPGRDYGQPQHF. CDR3 bases: TGTGCCACCCCAGGACGGGACTATGGTCAGCCCCAGCATTTT.

The rearrangement uses TRBV4-1 and TRBJ1-5; perhaps TRBD1 as D (5 bases). This CDR3 region has 18 residues. CDR1 and CDR2 from the germline V gene are MGHRA and YSYEKL. Trimming removed 3 bases at V and 5 bases at J, with 23 bases between. DNA of the CDR3: TGCGCCAGCAGCCACTCCCGGGCACGGAATGTCAGGGATCAGCCCCAGCATTTT. It yields the protein CASSHSRARNVRDQPQHF.

This clone showed up just once. This chain joins TRBV20-1 and TRBJ1-1; 9 bases align to TRBD1. The V gene's germline CDR1 is DFQATT and CDR2 SNEGSKA (reference sequence). The CDR3 totals 14 residues. With V trimmed by 3 bases and J by 4 bases, 6 bases remained unmatched. The CDR3 coding sequence is TGCAGTGCTAGGCCGGGACAGGGTTCCACTGAAGCTTTCTTT. It codes for CSARPGQGSTEAFF.

The rearrangement uses TRBV19 and TRBJ2-4; TRBD2 aligns across 7 bases. This CDR3 comprises 11 residues. Per germline, CDR1 LNHDA and CDR2 SQIVND (reference sequence). Trimming removed 7 bases from V and 12 bases from J; junction bases left unmatched: 6. The CDR3 loop reads CASTHGGTQYF. CDR3 nucleotides: TGTGCCAGTACCCACGGGGGGACTCAGTACTTC.

The chain is built from TRBV4-2 and TRBJ2-6, with TRBD2 matching 7 bases. Looked up from germline, CDR1 is LGHNA and CDR2 is YNFKEQ. J gave up 0 bases and V 4 bases, and 3 bases lay outside the gene matches. The CDR3 extends over 16 amino acids. CDR3 nucleotides: TGTGCCAGCAGCCGGGACTACAACTCTGGGGCCAACGTCCTGACTTTC. It encodes CASSRDYNSGANVLTF.

This chain joins TRBV27 and TRBJ2-7; no definite D call. V lost 4 bases and J lost 0, with 7 bases in between. This CDR3 is built from 13 residues. Germline CDR1 MNHEY, CDR2 SMNVEV (reference sequence). CDR3 amino acids: CASSSVDSYEQYF. The CDR3 DNA follows: TGTGCCAGCAGTTCGGTGGACTCCTACGAGCAGTACTTC.

By share, this clone ranks as medium-sized (0.01 to 0.1%). This rearrangement joins TRBV29-1 to TRBJ2-7, with D tentatively TRBD2 (5 bases). With 7 bases removed from V and 4 bases from J, the gap between germline ends came to 11 bases. The germline V gene has CDR1 SQVTM and CDR2 ANQGSEA. The length of the CDR3 is 11 residues. CDR3 region: CSGLTGYEQYF. The CDR3 nucleotides are TGCAGCGGGCTTACGGGGTACGAGCAGTACTTC.

The chain employs TRBV20-1 and TRBJ1-1; a weak D match, TRBD1 (6 bases). The CDR3 spans 8 residues. The germline V gene encodes CDR1 DFQATT and CDR2 SNEGSKA (reference sequence). V was clipped by 8 bases and J by 12 bases, with 10 bases between them. CDR3 DNA sequence: TGCAGTACAGGGTGGTCTTTCTTT. Residues: CSTGWSFF.

This clone appeared a few times. At one end the junction does not follow the germline gene, possibly because of a read error. V gene TRBV15 combines with J gene TRBJ2-7; the match to TRBD2 covers 8 bases. In germline, CDR1 is LNHNV, CDR2 YYDKDF (reference sequence). CDR3 length: 15 residues. The CDR3 bases are TGTGTCACCAGCAGTTGGACTAGCAGGACCTACGAGCAGTACTTC. It codes for CVTSSWTSRTYEQYF.

The V and J genes are TRBV6-2 or TRBV6-3 and TRBJ1-6, with D possibly TRBD1 on 5 matching bases. In germline, CDR1 is MNHEY, CDR2 SVGEGT. With 0 bases removed from V and 7 bases from J, the gap between germline ends came to 19 bases. This CDR3 is 18 amino acids long. The CDR3 spells CASSYSIRSGDRNSPLHF. CDR3 nucleotides: TGTGCCAGCAGTTACTCGATAAGGTCGGGGGATAGGAATTCACCCCTCCACTTT.

V gene TRBV24-1 combines with J gene TRBJ2-6; maybe TRBD2 (6 bases). Per germline, CDR1 KGHDR and CDR2 SFDVKD. This CDR3 has 18 residues. Trimming shortened V by 3 bases and J by 0 bases, and 14 bases separated the two germline ends. DNA of the CDR3: TGTGCCACCAGTGATCGGACTACCCTAATCTCTGGGGCCAACGTCCTGACTTTC. Amino acids: CATSDRTTLISGANVLTF.

This clone is medium-sized. This chain connects TRBV6-2 or TRBV6-3 to TRBJ1-2; no reliable D call. The V gene's germline CDR1 is MNHEY and CDR2 SVGEGT. V lost 5 bases, J lost 4 bases, and 8 bases lay in between. This CDR3 spans 12 amino acids. This CDR3 reads CASSPSVYGYTF. CDR3 DNA: TGTGCCAGCAGTCCTTCAGTCTATGGCTACACCTTC.

The rearrangement uses TRBV19 and TRBJ2-1, with 8 nucleotides matching TRBD2. Germline V gene data show CDR1 as LNHDA and CDR2 as SQIVND (reference sequence). Germline trimming cut 3 bases from V and 0 bases from J; bases unmatched to any gene: 7. The CDR3 loop spans 17 amino acids. CDR3 nucleotide sequence: TGTGCCAGTAGTATTACTAGCGGAGAGGTCTCCTACAATGAGCAGTTCTTC. It is translated as CASSITSGEVSYNEQFF.

This rearrangement joins TRBV6-5 to TRBJ2-5; D possibly corresponds to TRBD2 (6 bases). This CDR3 has 14 residues. The ends were cut back, 2 bases at V and 4 bases at J, with 11 bases in the middle. The germline V gene encodes CDR1 MNHEY and CDR2 SVGAGI. The CDR3 nucleotides read TGTGCCAGCAGTTACGTCGGGAGTCGAGAGACCCAGTACTTC. Translated, it gives CASSYVGSRETQYF.

The gene calls are TRBV20-1 and TRBJ2-5; D is perhaps TRBD1 or TRBD2 (5 bases each). The CDR3 runs 11 residues. The germline CDR1 and CDR2 sequences are DFQATT and SNEGSKA (reference sequence). V shed 6 bases and J shed 10 bases, with 15 bases lying between them. This chain's CDR3 is CSAPMWGIQYF. In DNA, the CDR3 is TGCAGTGCCCCAATGTGGGGGATCCAGTACTTC.

The gene calls are TRBV4-2 and TRBJ2-7; D remains unclear. CDR1 LGHNA and CDR2 YNFKEQ come from the germline V gene. The V and J ends lost 3 bases and 5 bases respectively, with 14 bases between them. This CDR3 has 14 residues. The CDR3 region has the DNA TGTGCCAGCAGCCAGGAACCGGTCGGCGACGAGCAGTACTTC. It specifies CASSQEPVGDEQYF.

This clone is deemed medium-sized. The chain carries TRBV28 and TRBJ1-4; 8 positions agree with TRBD1. Germline loops: CDR1 MDHEN, CDR2 SYDVKM. CDR3 size: 15 residues. J lost 5 bases, V lost 2 bases, and 4 bases had no gene match. The CDR3 DNA is TGTGCCAGCAGTTTAGGGCAGGGGGCGAATGAAAAACTGTTTTTT. Translation gives CASSLGQGANEKLFF.

The gene calls are TRBV30 and TRBJ1-2, with a tentative D call TRBD1 (5 bases). V was trimmed by 7 bases and J by 8 bases, leaving 11 bases between them. Germline V gene sequence: CDR1 GTSNPN, CDR2 SVGIG (reference sequence). This CDR3 has 10 amino acids. As DNA, the CDR3 is TGTGCCTCTGGGACGCACGGCTACACCTTC. Its translation: CASGTHGYTF.

V is TRBV20-1 and J is TRBJ1-1; D is undetermined. V lost 5 bases and J lost 1, with 11 bases in between. Germline CDR1 and CDR2: DFQATT and SNEGSKA (reference sequence). This CDR3 comprises 13 residues. The chain's CDR3 is CSALVDRNTEAFF. CDR3 coding DNA: TGCAGTGCTCTTGTAGACCGGAACACTGAAGCTTTCTTT.

Concerning this clone itself: A read error may account for a junction end that differs from germline. The V call is TRBV6-1, the J call TRBJ2-7, with D maybe TRBD2 (6 bases). From germline, CDR1 is MNHNS and CDR2 SASEGT. The length of the CDR3 is 15 residues. The chain's CDR3 is CVSSLFPGADYEQYF. CDR3 nucleotides: TGTGTCAGCAGCCTATTCCCGGGAGCTGATTACGAGCAGTACTTC.

There are many counts of this clone. One junction end disagrees with the germline gene, perhaps due to a read error. The chain uses TRBV2 and TRBJ2-3; D perhaps matches TRBD1 (5 bases). There are 11 residues in the CDR3. The germline V gene has CDR1 SNHLY and CDR2 FYNNEI. The CDR3 is CASSEKPTALF. The CDR3 DNA sequence: TGTGCCAGCAGTGAAAAACCGACAGCCCTTTTT.

The V call is TRBV7-9, the J call TRBJ2-7, with a weak D call TRBD1 (5 bases). Trimming left V 1 base short and J 2 bases short, with 9 bases between. Germline assignment: CDR1 SEHNR and CDR2 FQNEAQ (reference sequence). There are 14 residues in the CDR3. The DNA of the CDR3 is TGTGCCAGCAGCTTAGTTGGCAGGGCCTACGAGCAGTACTTC. Protein sequence: CASSLVGRAYEQYF.

This clone was found a few times. The chain joins TRBV28 to TRBJ2-3; possibly TRBD2 for D (6 bases). Germline CDR1 and CDR2: MDHEN and SYDVKM. V lost 8 bases, J lost 0 bases, and 18 bases lay in between. The CDR3 is 16 amino acids. This CDR3 reads CASFPPGLLSTDTQYF. The CDR3 nucleotides read TGTGCCAGCTTTCCGCCGGGACTGTTAAGCACAGATACGCAGTATTTT.

The genes are TRBV20-1 and TRBJ2-1, with 8 positions matching TRBD2. Germline V gene sequence: CDR1 DFQATT, CDR2 SNEGSKA (reference sequence). V shed 5 bases, J shed 4 bases, and the junction held 7 bases outside the gene matches. The CDR3 totals 14 residues. The CDR3 loop reads CSARPVAGYNEQFF. DNA of the CDR3: TGCAGTGCTCGCCCGGTAGCGGGGTACAATGAGCAGTTCTTC.

This clone has just a few counts. The chain uses TRBV28 and TRBJ1-1, with 8 bases aligning to TRBD1. The CDR3 sequence is 14 residues long. Germline V lookup: CDR1 MDHEN, CDR2 SYDVKM. V lost 11 bases to trimming and J lost 0 bases; unmatched junction nucleotides: 8. CDR3 in amino acids: CAGSTGALNTEAFF. As DNA, the CDR3 is TGTGCCGGTTCGACAGGGGCCCTGAACACTGAAGCTTTCTTT.

This clone is classed as medium-sized. The genes are TRBV15 and TRBJ2-7, with a possible D match to TRBD2 (7 bases). CDR1 and CDR2 (germline): LNHNV, YYDKDF (reference sequence). CDR3 length equals 15 residues. Trimming pared 0 bases from V and 3 bases from J, leaving 12 bases between. The CDR3 here is CATSRDRGAYYEQYF. In DNA, the CDR3 is TGTGCCACCAGCAGAGATCGGGGGGCCTACTACGAGCAGTACTTC.

V is TRBV5-1 and J is TRBJ1-4; the D is unclear. V was clipped by 2 bases and J by 3 bases, with 5 bases between them. Germline CDR1 SGHRS, CDR2 YFSETQ. This CDR3 is 13 amino acids long. The CDR3 nucleotides read TGCGCCAGCAGCTTACAAGCTAATGAAAAACTGTTTTTT. Protein sequence: CASSLQANEKLFF.

The J gene is TRBJ2-7, the V gene TRBV20-1; 11 bases map to TRBD2. CDR1 is DFQATT and CDR2 is SNEGSKA in the germline V gene (reference sequence). The CDR3 runs 14 residues. The junction had 7 bases not matched to a gene; V was cut back by 4 bases and J by 5 bases. In DNA form, the CDR3 reads TGCAGTGCTAAACTAGCGGGAGCGAGGGACGAGCAGTACTTC. This encodes CSAKLAGARDEQYF.

This clone was seen once. V usage is TRBV20-1 and J usage is TRBJ1-1; possibly TRBD1 for D (5 bases). V shed 3 bases and J shed 1 base, with 12 bases lying between them. Germline V gene lookup returns CDR1 DFQATT and CDR2 SNEGSKA (reference sequence). CDR3 length equals 14 residues. The CDR3, as DNA: TGCAGTGCTAGGAAGGACACCTCGAACACTGAAGCTTTCTTT. Its translation is CSARKDTSNTEAFF.

This clone is deemed medium-sized. The CDR3 region is CASSSPGQGAGANVLTF. The CDR3 DNA follows: TGTGCCAGCAGTTCCCCGGGACAGGGGGCTGGGGCCAACGTCCTGACTTTC. The chain employs TRBV27 and TRBJ2-6; TRBD1 matches at 11 bases. The CDR3 consists of 17 residues. The germline gives CDR1 MNHEY, CDR2 SMNVEV (reference sequence). With 4 bases clipped from V and 2 bases from J, the junction kept 4 bases outside the gene matches.

The genes are TRBV20-1 and TRBJ2-7; D is ambiguous. V lost 3 bases to trimming and J lost 2 bases, with 8 bases between them. From germline, CDR1 is DFQATT and CDR2 SNEGSKA (reference sequence). The CDR3 consists of 12 residues. CDR3: CSASGVTYEQYF. CDR3 DNA: TGCAGTGCTAGTGGGGTTACCTACGAGCAGTACTTC.

This clone is medium-sized (0.01 to 0.1%) in the sample. The J gene is TRBJ1-1, the V gene TRBV14; D uncertain. Germline CDR1 SGHDN, CDR2 FVKESK. V lost 3 bases, J lost 0 bases, and 5 bases lay in between. The CDR3 is made up of 13 amino acids. CDR3 protein: CASSHSLNTEAFF. In nucleotides, the CDR3 is TGTGCCAGCAGCCACTCACTGAACACTGAAGCTTTCTTT.